The 19 T cell receptor beta chains below all came from one sample that was sequenced in a study of blood T cells in healthy people across ages. Alongside a J-beta primer mix, a sample-barcoded 5' primer served in a second PCR lasting about 7 to 12 cycles. Each CDR3 protein gets one entry after TCRdb re-called the 5' RACE reads with MiXCR. The repertoire holds around 800,000 distinct CDR3 sequences, with roughly 26% as singletons. The same data also contributed to another study, on T cells of mothers and their children.

Material for sequencing was blood. All receptors derive from a boy between 5 and 17 years old in good health.

As regards this clonotype: The final CDR3 position lacks the conserved phenylalanine or tryptophan, pointing to a likely read error. V and J are TRBV3-1 and TRBJ1-2; D gene unclear. This CDR3 contains 14 residues. Deletions cut 1 base from V and 10 bases from J, with 16 bases between. Germline V gives CDR1 LGHDT, CDR2 YNNKEL (reference sequence). The CDR3 spells CASSQGRLQGNYTL. In nucleotides, the CDR3 is TGTGCCAGCAGCCAAGGGCGACTTCAAGGAAACTACACCCTC.

This clonotype was seen only a few times. V usage is TRBV2 and J usage is TRBJ2-5; 9 bases align to TRBD2. The junction had 10 bases not matched to a gene; V was cut back by 1 base and J by 4 bases. The CDR3 length is 17 residues. CDR1 SNHLY and CDR2 FYNNEI come from the germline V gene. CDR3 DNA: TGTGCCAGCAGTGAAGGTGGCGGGGGGGCAATTGGAGAGACCCAGTACTTC. Its protein is CASSEGGGGAIGETQYF. The entire variable domain, with the rest obtained from reference TRBV2 and TRBJ2-5, is as follows: EPEVTQTPSHQVTQMGQEVILRCVPISNHLYFYWYRQILGQKVEFLVSFYNNEISEKSEIFDDQFSVERPDGSNFTLKIRSTKLEDSAMYFCASSEGGGGAIGETQYFGPGTRLLVL.

The chain employs TRBV6-1 and TRBJ1-6, with no clear D. In germline, CDR1 is MNHNS, CDR2 SASEGT. V was shortened by 6 bases and J by 6 bases, with 15 bases between the two germline ends. This CDR3 region has 15 residues. The CDR3 nucleotides read TGTGCCAGCAGCATAGCTAGAGCCAGTAATTCACCCCTCCACTTT. It is translated as CASSIARASNSPLHF.

The rearrangement joins TRBV29-1 to TRBJ1-1; D ambiguous. V gave up 3 bases and J gave up 4 bases, with 9 bases separating them. Germline CDR1 reads SQVTM; CDR2 reads ANQGSEA. The CDR3 loop spans 12 amino acids. The chain's CDR3 is CSVDRGSTEAFF. CDR3 DNA sequence: TGCAGCGTTGATCGGGGTAGCACTGAAGCTTTCTTT.

This clonotype occurred once. The chain has TRBV12-3 or TRBV12-4 and TRBJ2-3; 7 bases map to TRBD2. Trimming cost V 4 bases and J 4 bases; bases outside gene matches: 5. This CDR3 is built from 14 residues. CDR3 in amino acids: CASSWTRGSDTQYF. In DNA form, the CDR3 reads TGTGCCAGCAGTTGGACTAGAGGATCAGATACGCAGTATTTT.

The chain carries TRBV10-3 and TRBJ2-1; 9 nucleotides match TRBD1. The last part of the DNA fits TRBJ2-7 better; the J call may be wrong. Germline CDR1 is ENHRY and CDR2 is SYGVKD. The CDR3 has 14 residues. CDR3 sequence (DNA): TGTGCCACCATGTCCAGGGACAGGGCCCACGAGCAGTACTTC. It specifies CATMSRDRAHEQYF.

The chain employs TRBV3-1 and TRBJ2-5; tentative D call: TRBD2 (5 bases). The end of the DNA is better explained by TRBJ2-7, so the J call may be wrong. Germline values: CDR1 LGHDT, CDR2 YNNKEL (reference sequence). This CDR3 region has 14 residues. The CDR3 protein is CASSQVGESYEQYF. CDR3 bases: TGTGCCAGCAGCCAAGTCGGGGAGTCCTACGAGCAGTACTTC.

This clonotype has just a few counts. This chain links TRBV10-3 with TRBJ2-2; D unresolved. The CDR3 has 11 residues. Per germline, CDR1 ENHRY and CDR2 SYGVKD. Between the trimmed V and J ends, which lost 7 bases and 6 bases, there was a span of 6 bases. This CDR3 is CAIMGAGELFF. The CDR3 DNA is TGTGCCATCATGGGCGCCGGGGAGCTGTTTTTT.

A few counts support this clonotype. The chain links TRBV20-1 to TRBJ2-1; 11 bases align to TRBD2. The V gene end was trimmed by 5 bases and the J gene end by 7 bases; junction bases not matched to a gene: 10. The germline CDR1 and CDR2 sequences are DFQATT and SNEGSKA (reference sequence). The CDR3 length is 15 residues. The CDR3 reads CSASILAGVTNEQFF. CDR3 bases: TGCAGTGCTTCAATACTAGCGGGGGTTACAAATGAGCAGTTCTTC.

V gene TRBV7-9 combines with J gene TRBJ2-5; 9 bases agree with TRBD1. The J call may be incorrect, as the DNA end agrees better with TRBJ2-1. The CDR3 length is 15 residues. The V gene's germline CDR1 is SEHNR and CDR2 FQNEAQ (reference sequence). The CDR3 region is CASSSSGTGSNEQFF. The CDR3, as DNA: TGTGCCAGCAGCAGCTCCGGGACAGGGTCCAATGAGCAGTTCTTC.

The chain joins TRBV7-9 to TRBJ2-1; TRBD1 matches at 9 bases. From germline, CDR1 is SEHNR and CDR2 FQNEAQ (reference sequence). The V gene end was trimmed by 5 bases and the J gene end by 2 bases; junction bases not matched to a gene: 7. The CDR3 has 16 amino acids. The CDR3 nucleotides read TGTGCCAGCAGCCCCCCGGACAGGGGAGCCTACAATGAGCAGTTCTTC. Its translation: CASSPPDRGAYNEQFF.

Ten or more counts support this clonotype. This sequence joins TRBV2 and TRBJ2-7; no firm D call. The V end lost 0 bases, the J end lost 4 bases, and 1 base lay between the germline ends. In germline, CDR1 is SNHLY, CDR2 FYNNEI. The CDR3 spans 11 residues. CDR3 nucleotide sequence: TGTGCCAGCAGTGAAGCTTACGAGCAGTACTTC. It codes for CASSEAYEQYF.

This chain uses TRBV7-9 with TRBJ2-5; D ambiguous. With the DNA end fitting TRBJ2-1 better, the J assignment may be wrong. The CDR3 spans 15 residues. Per the germline V gene, CDR1 is SEHNR and CDR2 is FQNEAQ (reference sequence). The CDR3 region is CASSSASGAHNEQFF. CDR3 nucleotide sequence: TGTGCCAGCAGCTCCGCCAGTGGTGCCCACAATGAGCAGTTCTTC.

The chain combines TRBV7-9 with TRBJ1-1; D may be TRBD1 (6 bases). The length of the CDR3 is 14 residues. V shed 6 bases and J shed 6 bases, with 17 bases lying between them. Germline CDR1 and CDR2: SEHNR and FQNEAQ (reference sequence). Here the CDR3 reads CASRGRGFGAEAFF. Written as DNA, the CDR3 is TGTGCCAGCAGGGGCAGGGGTTTTGGGGCTGAAGCTTTCTTT.

This clonotype was observed a handful of times. V usage is TRBV27 and J usage is TRBJ2-5; D may be TRBD1 (6 bases). The J call may be in error: the DNA end matches TRBJ2-1 better. Per germline, CDR1 MNHEY and CDR2 SMNVEV (reference sequence). The CDR3 is 13 amino acids. CDR3 nucleotides: TGTGCCAGCAGACAGGGAGCAATGGTAGAGCAGTTCTTC. The encoded protein is CASRQGAMVEQFF.

The table lists this clonotype with a few counts. The genes are TRBV6-1 and TRBJ1-1; perhaps TRBD1 as D (5 bases). The germline V gene has CDR1 MNHNS and CDR2 SASEGT. Trimming stripped 3 bases from V and 4 bases from J, with 12 bases between. CDR3 size: 14 residues. The CDR3 nucleotides read TGTGCCAGCAGTGATCAGGGAAGTGGCACTGAAGCTTTCTTT. It encodes CASSDQGSGTEAFF.

The V call is TRBV27, the J call TRBJ2-3, with 8 bases identical to TRBD1. The CDR3 loop spans 15 amino acids. Trimming removed 4 bases from V and 6 bases from J; junction bases left unmatched: 9. CDR1 is MNHEY, CDR2 SMNVEV, per germline (reference sequence). The chain's CDR3 is CASSYSRGPADTQYF. In DNA form, the CDR3 reads TGTGCCAGCAGTTATAGCAGGGGGCCGGCGGATACGCAGTATTTT.

The chain is built from TRBV20-1 and TRBJ2-1, with TRBD1 matching over 8 bases. CDR3 length: 14 amino acids. Germline V gene sequence: CDR1 DFQATT, CDR2 SNEGSKA (reference sequence). V dropped 1 base and J dropped 9; count of bases not matched to a gene: 8. CDR3 coding DNA: TGCAGTGCTAGAGGTCAGGGGGCGTATAGTGAGCAGTTCTTC. Translated, it gives CSARGQGAYSEQFF.

Remarks on this clonotype: The junction departs from germline at one end; a sequencing error may be responsible. V and J are TRBV28 and TRBJ1-1, with D possibly being TRBD1 (5 bases). This CDR3 spans 11 amino acids. CDR1 is MDHEN, CDR2 SYDVKM, per germline. The DNA of the CDR3 is TGTGCCAGCAGTTCAGGGACTGAAGCTCTCTTT. This encodes CASSSGTEALF.